The T cell receptor beta chain described here comes from a study of cytomegalovirus exposure and HLA in healthy donors. Study-level points and caveats: According to reports, the classifier identified cytomegalovirus status with high specificity and sensitivity. Despite most TCR sequences being rare, some public TCRs occurred in many donors.

Germline-derived CDR1 and CDR2 are MNHEY and SVGAGI. V was clipped by 5 bases and J by 3 bases, with 11 bases between them. This CDR3 comprises 13 residues. The donors were members of the validation cohort, which comprised 120 subjects and was separate from the first cohort of 670 or so subjects. Clones were read by immunoSEQ multiplex PCR, and TCRdb kept only the in-frame ones, dropping some. The data show about 200,000 clones, just over 85% seen once. Of note for this clone: Its target is unknown.

The rearrangement joins TRBV6-5 to TRBJ2-7; TRBD2 is a possible D gene (7 bases). The receptor was isolated from a woman aged 18-30 years in good health and CMV-seronegative. Input material: PBMCs. CDR3 loop: CASSNRGGYEQYF. The CDR3 DNA reads TGTGCCAGCAGTAATAGGGGGGGCTACGAGCAGTACTTC.